Each of the 20 T cell receptor beta chains below was sequenced from the same sample in a study of spatial heterogeneity in lung cancer. Time point of the sample: blood at routine non-recurrence follow-up after resection. Whole RNA, which was extracted from tumor, nontumor lung tissue or frozen PBMC, was sequenced without any cell sorting. MiXCR, applied by TCRdb to the 5' RACE reads, yields one record per CDR3 protein. Here the sample spans around 110,000 distinct CDR3 sequences, less than 15% being singletons. Source: PBMCs, taken at follow-up. The receptors derive from a male donor with early-stage non-small cell lung cancer.

V and J are TRBV14 and TRBJ1-6, with D possibly matching TRBD1 (5 bases). With 4 bases removed from V and 10 bases from J, the gap between germline ends came to 17 bases. The V gene's germline CDR1 is SGHDN and CDR2 FVKESK. The CDR3 spans 15 residues. CDR3: CASSLEGTRGSPLHF. CDR3 sequence (DNA): TGTGCCAGCAGCCTTGAGGGGACTCGGGGGTCACCCCTCCACTTT.

The rearrangement links TRBV7-8 to TRBJ2-3, with a weak D call TRBD2 (7 bases). The V end lost 1 base, the J end lost 0 bases, and 17 bases lay between the germline ends. This CDR3 has 18 residues. Germline lookup yields CDR1 SGHVS and CDR2 FQNEAQ. The CDR3 reads CASSLGISRGASTDTQYF. The CDR3 region has the DNA TGTGCCAGCAGCTTAGGAATCTCTCGGGGGGCGAGCACAGATACGCAGTATTTT.

A few counts support this clonotype. The genes are TRBV20-1 and TRBJ2-3, with 7 bases identical to TRBD2. The CDR3 covers 14 residues. The germline CDR1 and CDR2 sequences are DFQATT and SNEGSKA (reference sequence). Germline trimming cut 5 bases from V and 0 bases from J; bases unmatched to any gene: 5. This CDR3 reads CSAGDYLSTDTQYF. The CDR3 bases are TGCAGTGCTGGGGACTACCTTAGCACAGATACGCAGTATTTT.

This clonotype was counted at least ten times. The genes are TRBV24-1 and TRBJ2-1; the D is unclear. Trimming took 12 bases from V and 8 from J, leaving 16 bases between them. CDR3 length: 12 residues. Germline CDR1 is KGHDR and CDR2 is SFDVKD. CDR3 sequence (DNA): TGTGCCTCCAAAGGGATTGGCGATGAGCAGTTCTTC. As protein: CASKGIGDEQFF.

The sample holds many counts of this clonotype. This chain joins TRBV20-1 and TRBJ1-5; 8 nucleotides agree with TRBD1. CDR1 and CDR2 (germline): DFQATT, SNEGSKA (reference sequence). The junction had 16 bases not matched to a gene; V was cut back by 6 bases and J by 6 bases. The CDR3 covers 16 residues. CDR3 sequence reads: CSAPRTDRGVFQPQHF. The CDR3 region has the DNA TGCAGTGCCCCAAGAACTGACAGGGGAGTATTTCAGCCCCAGCATTTT.

This clonotype was seen repeatedly, ten times or more. The gene calls are TRBV20-1 and TRBJ1-1; D is ambiguous. CDR3 length: 13 residues. Germline values: CDR1 DFQATT, CDR2 SNEGSKA (reference sequence). V was cut by 5 bases and J by 1 base, with 11 bases left in between. For the CDR3, the DNA is TGCAGTGCTGAGGACGGCCCGAACACTGAAGCTTTCTTT. This gives the protein CSAEDGPNTEAFF.

This clonotype has ten or more counts. CDR3 protein: CSVEESQRYEQYF. The CDR3 coding sequence is TGCAGCGTTGAAGAAAGCCAAAGGTACGAGCAGTACTTC. The chain carries TRBV29-1 and TRBJ2-7; unclear D gene. The CDR3 has 13 residues. Germline assignment: CDR1 SQVTM and CDR2 ANQGSEA. Deletions cut 0 bases from V and 4 bases from J, with 10 bases between.

The rearrangement uses TRBV11-1 and TRBJ2-7; D might be TRBD2 (7 bases). Germline CDR1 SGHAT, CDR2 FQDESV (reference sequence). This CDR3 has 16 amino acids. V was trimmed by 2 bases and J by 3 bases, leaving 17 bases between them. CDR3 DNA sequence: TGTGCCAGCAGCTTACAGAGGGGGGGGCCCCTCTACGAGCAGTACTTC. Encoded protein: CASSLQRGGPLYEQYF.

The chain combines TRBV3-1 with TRBJ1-6; D is unclear. Germline CDR1 reads LGHDT; CDR2 reads YNNKEL (reference sequence). This CDR3 region has 17 residues. Trimming shortened V by 0 bases and J by 5 bases, and 14 bases separated the two germline ends. The CDR3 DNA reads TGTGCCAGCAGCCAAGACCAAGCCCCGCGGCATAATTCACCCCTCCACTTT. Its protein is CASSQDQAPRHNSPLHF.

A few counts support this clonotype. The V gene is TRBV4-2, the J gene TRBJ2-1; D remains unclear. Germline V gives CDR1 LGHNA, CDR2 YNFKEQ. The V and J ends lost 1 base and 0 bases respectively, with 4 bases between them. This CDR3 has 14 amino acids. CDR3: CASSQGDSYNEQFF. DNA of the CDR3: TGTGCCAGCAGCCAAGGGGACTCCTACAATGAGCAGTTCTTC.

This clonotype appeared a few times. The chain uses TRBV7-3 and TRBJ2-2; D is possibly TRBD2 (6 bases). Deletions cut 3 bases from V and 4 bases from J, with 12 bases between. CDR3 size: 15 residues. The germline CDR1 and CDR2 sequences are SGHTA and FQGTGA. The CDR3 is CASSFSGGSTGELFF. In DNA, the CDR3 is TGTGCCAGCAGCTTTAGTGGGGGGTCCACCGGGGAGCTGTTTTTT.

There are a few counts of this clonotype. The rearrangement links TRBV7-8 to TRBJ1-5; D gene unclear. V was pared by 2 bases and J by 3 bases, with 8 bases between. Per the germline V gene, CDR1 is SGHVS and CDR2 is FQNEAQ. CDR3 length: 14 residues. The CDR3 nucleotides read TGTGCCAGCAGCTTAAAGGGTCTCAATCAGCCCCAGCATTTT. Protein sequence: CASSLKGLNQPQHF.

This rearrangement joins TRBV7-2 to TRBJ1-5; TRBD1 might be the D (5 bases). V lost 5 bases and J 6 bases, leaving 14 bases between the germline ends. CDR3 length: 14 amino acids. Germline V gene sequence: CDR1 SGHTA, CDR2 FQGNSA. CDR3 coding DNA: TGTGCCAGCAGCCTAAGCAGGGTAGCTCAGCCCCAGCATTTT. It specifies CASSLSRVAQPQHF. Looking up the rest from reference TRBV7-2 and TRBJ1-5 gives the full variable domain: GAGVSQSPSNKVTEKGKDVELRCDPISGHTALYWYRQSLGQGLEFLIYFQGNSAPDKSGLPSDRFSAERTGGSVSTLTIQRTQQEDSAVYLCASSLSRVAQPQHFGDGTRLSIL.

V and J are TRBV11-2 and TRBJ2-7, with TRBD2 matching 8 bases. The CDR3 has 16 residues. Germline lookup yields CDR1 SGHAT and CDR2 FQNNGV. Trimming at V came to 0 bases and at J to 2 bases, leaving 6 bases not matched to a gene. CDR3 amino acids: CASSLDMAGGPYEQYF. CDR3 coding DNA: TGTGCCAGCAGCTTAGATATGGCGGGGGGCCCCTACGAGCAGTACTTC.

On this clonotype: This sequence may be a read error, since a much larger clone differs from it by one base. The rearrangement uses TRBV13 and TRBJ2-5; D might be TRBD1 (6 bases). CDR1 PRHDT and CDR2 FYEKMQ come from the germline V gene (reference sequence). The CDR3 is 13 residues long. V lost 5 bases to trimming and J lost 1 base, with 8 bases between them. CDR3 sequence reads: CASSEDSQETQYF. The CDR3 DNA follows: TGTGCCAGCAGCGAGGACAGCCAAGAGACCCAGTACTTC.

This clonotype was counted a few times. V usage is TRBV12-3 or TRBV12-4 and J usage is TRBJ1-3, with TRBD1 matching 7 bases. The CDR3 runs 15 residues. Unmatched junction bases numbered 5, after V lost 6 bases and J lost 0 bases. CDR3 amino acids: CASSPDRLSGNTIYF. In DNA, the CDR3 is TGTGCCAGCAGCCCGGACAGGCTCTCTGGAAACACCATATATTTT.

In this sample, this clonotype turned up a few times. This chain connects TRBV25-1 to TRBJ2-4, with D perhaps matching TRBD2 (6 bases). The CDR3 runs to 15 residues. Trimming cost V 4 bases and J 0 bases, with 10 bases left between them. Germline CDR1 MGHDK, CDR2 SYGVNS. The DNA of the CDR3 is TGTGCCAGCAGTGCTCGGGGACTAGCCAAAAACATTCAGTACTTC. It encodes CASSARGLAKNIQYF.

This clonotype was seen many times. This rearrangement joins TRBV5-6 to TRBJ2-1, with TRBD1 as a possible D gene (7 bases). The CDR3 has 13 residues. V lost 7 bases and J 7 bases, leaving 15 bases between the germline ends. The germline V gene encodes CDR1 SGHDT and CDR2 YYEEEE. The CDR3 DNA reads TGTGCCAGCGGCGGGACAGCCAAAAATGAGCAGTTCTTC. It specifies CASGGTAKNEQFF.

This clonotype appeared many times. The chain couples TRBV7-6 to TRBJ1-2; 12 bases line up with TRBD1. Germline lookup yields CDR1 SGHVS and CDR2 FNYEAQ. There are 15 residues in the CDR3. V gave up 5 bases and J gave up 2 bases; unmatched junction bases: 3. The CDR3 nucleotides read TGTGCCAGCAGCCCAGGGACAGGGGGCAACTATGGCTACACCTTC. Its translation is CASSPGTGGNYGYTF.

This clonotype was seen a handful of times. This chain joins TRBV28 and TRBJ2-7; 7 bases align to TRBD1. The CDR3 extends over 15 amino acids. Germline-derived CDR1 and CDR2 are MDHEN and SYDVKM. Unmatched junction bases numbered 4, after V lost 2 bases and J lost 0 bases. The CDR3: CASSLTRGSSYEQYF. As DNA, the CDR3 is TGTGCCAGCAGTTTAACCAGGGGGAGCTCCTACGAGCAGTACTTC.